This section outlines one T cell receptor (beta chain) sequence together with its context. The data are from a study of shared clonotypes between healthy human individuals. CDR1 MDHEN and CDR2 SYDVKM come from the germline V gene. V shed 7 bases and J shed 4 bases, with 14 bases lying between them. This CDR3 comprises 14 residues. Profiling relied on immunoSEQ multiplex PCR, and the TCRdb table lists in-frame clones only, not all of them. The sample consists of approximately 470,000 clones, roughly 80% of them appearing once. The V call is TRBV28, the J call TRBJ1-5; D not certain. The source is a woman in her forties in good health. Some clones in this sample may be carry-over from other donors' samples. The sample was PBMCs. The CDR3 DNA follows: TGTGCCAGCAATAGGCCCGGTGGGAATCAGCCCCAGCATTTT. Its protein product is CASNRPGGNQPQHF.